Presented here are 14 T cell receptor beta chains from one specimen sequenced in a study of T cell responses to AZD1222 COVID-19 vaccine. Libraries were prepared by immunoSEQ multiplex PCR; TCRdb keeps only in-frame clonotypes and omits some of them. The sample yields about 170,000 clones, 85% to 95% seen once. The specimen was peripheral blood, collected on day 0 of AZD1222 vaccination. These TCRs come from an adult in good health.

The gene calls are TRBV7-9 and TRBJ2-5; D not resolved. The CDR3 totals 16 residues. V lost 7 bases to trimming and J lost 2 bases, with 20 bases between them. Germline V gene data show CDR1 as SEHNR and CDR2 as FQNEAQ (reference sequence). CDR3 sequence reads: CASTRKRTGSQETQYF. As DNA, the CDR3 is TGTGCCAGCACCCGAAAGAGGACGGGCTCTCAAGAGACCCAGTACTTC.

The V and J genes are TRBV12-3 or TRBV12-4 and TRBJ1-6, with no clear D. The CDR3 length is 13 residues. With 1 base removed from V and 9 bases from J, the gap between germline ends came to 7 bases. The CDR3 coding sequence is TGTGCCAGCAGTTTAGGCGAGGGTTCACCCCTCCACTTT. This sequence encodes CASSLGEGSPLHF.

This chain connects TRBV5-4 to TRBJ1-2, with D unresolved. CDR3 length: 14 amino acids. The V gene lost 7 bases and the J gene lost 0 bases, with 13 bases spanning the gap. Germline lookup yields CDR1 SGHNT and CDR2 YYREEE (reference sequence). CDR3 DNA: TGTGCCAGCTTCGGCGAGCCTGCTAACTATGGCTACACCTTC. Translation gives CASFGEPANYGYTF. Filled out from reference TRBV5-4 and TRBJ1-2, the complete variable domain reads ETGVTQSPTHLIKTRGQQVTLRCSSQSGHNTVSWYQQALGQGPQFIFQYYREEENGRGNFPPRFSGLQFPNYSSELNVNALELDDSALYLCASFGEPANYGYTFGSGTRLTVV.

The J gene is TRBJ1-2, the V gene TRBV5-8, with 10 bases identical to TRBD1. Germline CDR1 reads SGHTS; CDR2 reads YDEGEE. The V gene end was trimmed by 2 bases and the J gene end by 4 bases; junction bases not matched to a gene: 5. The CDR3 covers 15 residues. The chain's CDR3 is CASSFSGTGVYGYTF. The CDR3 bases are TGTGCCAGCAGCTTCTCCGGGACAGGGGTCTATGGCTACACCTTC.

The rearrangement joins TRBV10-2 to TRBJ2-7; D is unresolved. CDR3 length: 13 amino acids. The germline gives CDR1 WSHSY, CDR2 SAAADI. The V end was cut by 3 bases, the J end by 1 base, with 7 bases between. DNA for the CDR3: TGCGCCAGCAGTGACAGGAGTTCCTACGAGCAGTACTTC. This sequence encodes CASSDRSSYEQYF.

The CDR3 DNA reads TGTGCCAGTAGTATAGGTCGGCAGGGGCTACAGCCCCAGCATTTT. The encoded protein is CASSIGRQGLQPQHF. The rearrangement uses TRBV19 and TRBJ1-5; tentative D call: TRBD1 (6 bases). This CDR3 is 15 amino acids long. Germline-derived CDR1 and CDR2 are LNHDA and SQIVND (reference sequence). Trimming removed 1 base at V and 7 bases at J, with 14 bases between.

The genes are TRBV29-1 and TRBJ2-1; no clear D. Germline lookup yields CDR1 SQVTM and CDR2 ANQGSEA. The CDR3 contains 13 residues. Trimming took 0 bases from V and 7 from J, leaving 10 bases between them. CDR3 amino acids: CSVEDLSANEQFF. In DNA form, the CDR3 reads TGCAGCGTTGAAGATCTATCGGCTAATGAGCAGTTCTTC.

CDR3 DNA sequence: TGTGCCAGCAGCCAGCAGGTGTCGGAGCCCCAGCATTTT. Amino acid sequence: CASSQQVSEPQHF. The gene calls are TRBV14 and TRBJ1-5; D not certain. Germline V gene lookup returns CDR1 SGHDN and CDR2 FVKESK. The V gene lost 3 bases and the J gene lost 8 bases, with 11 bases spanning the gap. The length of the CDR3 is 13 residues.

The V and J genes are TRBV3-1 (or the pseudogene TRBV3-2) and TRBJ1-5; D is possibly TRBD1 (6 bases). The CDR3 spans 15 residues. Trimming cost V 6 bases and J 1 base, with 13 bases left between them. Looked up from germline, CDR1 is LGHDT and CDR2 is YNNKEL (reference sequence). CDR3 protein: CASSSGTISNQPQHF. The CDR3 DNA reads TGTGCCAGCAGTTCCGGGACAATAAGCAATCAGCCCCAGCATTTT.

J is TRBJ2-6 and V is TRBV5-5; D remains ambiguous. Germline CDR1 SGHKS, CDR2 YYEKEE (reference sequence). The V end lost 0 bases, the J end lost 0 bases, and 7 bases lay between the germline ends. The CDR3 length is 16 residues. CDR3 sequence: CASSLVGDSGANVLTF. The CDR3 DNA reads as TGTGCCAGCAGCTTGGTTGGGGACTCTGGGGCCAACGTCCTGACTTTC.

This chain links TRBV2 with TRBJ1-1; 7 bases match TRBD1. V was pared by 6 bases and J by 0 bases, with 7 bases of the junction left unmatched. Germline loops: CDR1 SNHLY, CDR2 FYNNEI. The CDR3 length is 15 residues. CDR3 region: CASRAGGRMNTEAFF. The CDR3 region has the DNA TGTGCCAGCAGGGCAGGGGGGAGGATGAACACTGAAGCTTTCTTT. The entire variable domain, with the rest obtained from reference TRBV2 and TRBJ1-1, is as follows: EPEVTQTPSHQVTQMGQEVILRCVPISNHLYFYWYRQILGQKVEFLVSFYNNEISEKSEIFDDQFSVERPDGSNFTLKIRSTKLEDSAMYFCASRAGGRMNTEAFFGQGTRLTVV.

The CDR3, as DNA: TGTGCCAGCAGCCAGGACAGGGGATTTTACAATGAGCAGTTCTTC. It translates to CASSQDRGFYNEQFF. The chain recombines TRBV6-5 with TRBJ2-1, with 9 bases that match TRBD1. The V gene's germline CDR1 is MNHEY and CDR2 SVGAGI. This CDR3 is 15 amino acids long. Trimming removed 6 bases from V and 4 bases from J; junction bases left unmatched: 7.

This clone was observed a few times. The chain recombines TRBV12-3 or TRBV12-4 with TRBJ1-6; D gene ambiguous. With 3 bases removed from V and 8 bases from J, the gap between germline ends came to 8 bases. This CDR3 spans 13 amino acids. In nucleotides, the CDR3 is TGTGCCAGCAGTTTGGTGAGGGATTCACCCCTCCACTTT. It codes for CASSLVRDSPLHF.

DNA of the CDR3: TGTGCCACCAGCAGAGGCCTCATGAACACTGAAGCTTTCTTT. Its protein product is CATSRGLMNTEAFF. The chain has TRBV15 and TRBJ1-1; no definite D call. The CDR3 is made up of 14 amino acids. Germline CDR1 LNHNV, CDR2 YYDKDF (reference sequence). V dropped 1 base and J dropped 0 bases, with 6 bases sitting between them.